This T cell receptor (beta chain) came from a study of T cell repertoires in cytomegalovirus infection. Background on the study: It was the public TCR beta signatures that indicated both CMV infection and matching HLA type. Whole-study findings and limits: CMV carriers having the relevant HLA were flagged by cumulative public TCR beta family frequency. It was HLA-C-restricted CMV-specific TCR beta clonotypes that dominated the response ex vivo.

This clonotype was counted ten times or more. What it recognizes is unknown. TCRdb ran MiXCR on the reads and lists one entry per CDR3 protein. The sample includes around 260,000 distinct CDR3 sequences, roughly 24% seen only once; the top ten take 11% to 15%. The sample taken for sequencing was PBMCs. The clonotype was recovered from a human donor in good health (CMV status not recorded). Some clones in this sample may be carry-over from other donors' samples.

The CDR3 loop is CATSGADGFNYGYTF. The CDR3, as DNA: TGTGCCACCTCTGGGGCAGACGGATTTAACTATGGCTACACCTTC. The V and J genes are TRBV6-2 or TRBV6-3 and TRBJ1-2; D may be TRBD1 (5 bases). The V end lost 10 bases, the J end lost 1 base, and 19 bases lay between the germline ends. The CDR3 is made up of 15 amino acids. CDR1 is MNHEY and CDR2 is SVGEGT in the germline V gene.